This passage covers 32 T cell receptor beta chains from one sample sequenced in a study of regulatory T cells in long-lasting Graves disease. Time point described: newly diagnosed GD, antithyroid drugs for less than 3 months. Generation of the TCR library employed RNA extracted from PBMCs. Arm-PCR of CDR3 regions with iRepertoire HTBI primers generated TCR beta libraries. MiXCR, applied by TCRdb to the multiplex PCR reads, yields one record per CDR3 protein. The sample carries a few hundred thousand distinct CDR3 sequences, around 17% recorded once. The data were also submitted as part of a second study, on T cells in Graves' hyperthyroidism and ophthalmopathy.

The sample was peripheral blood mononuclear cells (PBMCs), taken at new diagnosis, from a patient treated with antithyroid drugs. These receptors were obtained from a man aged 40-55 years with Graves disease.

This clonotype came up many times. The V gene is TRBV5-1, the J gene TRBJ2-7; 7 bases line up with TRBD2. Germline V gene lookup returns CDR1 SGHRS and CDR2 YFSETQ. Trimming took 7 bases from V and 2 from J; bases not matched to a gene: 12. The CDR3 is 15 amino acids. The CDR3 DNA reads TGCGCCAGCTGGCCCGGGGGGTCTGGCGCCTACGAGCAGTACTTC. It yields the protein CASWPGGSGAYEQYF. The variable domain in full, completed from reference TRBV5-1 and TRBJ2-7, reads KAGVTQTPRYLIKTRGQQVTLSCSPISGHRSVSWYQQTPGQGLQFLFEYFSETQRNKGNFPGRFSGRQFSNSRSEMNVSTLELGDSALYLCASWPGGSGAYEQYFGPGTRLTVT.

This clonotype has ten or more counts. The chain recombines TRBV20-1 with TRBJ1-4, with a tentative D call TRBD1 (6 bases). Germline CDR1 reads DFQATT; CDR2 reads SNEGSKA (reference sequence). Trimming left V 3 bases short and J 8 bases short, with 10 bases between. This CDR3 has 12 residues. CDR3 DNA: TGCAGTGCTAGTCCACAGGGAGAAAAACTGTTTTTT. This gives the protein CSASPQGEKLFF.

Many counts were recorded for this clonotype. This chain links TRBV6-9 with TRBJ2-7; TRBD2 matches 10 bases. The trim removed 4 bases at V and 1 base at J, leaving 4 bases unmatched. Germline V CDR1 and CDR2: MNHGY, SVAAGI. The CDR3 has 15 residues. CDR3 sequence: CASSLAGGPSYEQYF. The DNA of the CDR3 is TGTGCCAGCAGTTTAGCGGGGGGACCTTCCTACGAGCAGTACTTC.

This clonotype was seen repeatedly, ten times or more. The rearrangement joins TRBV11-2 to TRBJ2-7; D perhaps matches TRBD2 (6 bases). Germline values: CDR1 SGHAT, CDR2 FQNNGV. This CDR3 is 14 amino acids long. With 8 bases removed from V and 0 bases from J, the gap between germline ends came to 14 bases. The CDR3 DNA reads as TGTGCCAGCTGCCCCGTGGGGGGCTCCTACGAGCAGTACTTC. This gives the protein CASCPVGGSYEQYF. Using reference TRBV11-2 and TRBJ2-7 for the parts outside the CDR3, the full variable domain is EAGVAQSPRYKIIEKRQSVAFWCNPISGHATLYWYQQILGQGPKLLIQFQNNGVVDDSQLPKDRFSAERLKGVDSTLKIQPAKLEDSAVYLCASCPVGGSYEQYFGPGTRLTVT.

The V call is TRBV6-1, the J call TRBJ2-5; possible D gene TRBD1, 5 bases. V shed 2 bases and J shed 4 bases, with 11 bases lying between them. Germline V gives CDR1 MNHNS, CDR2 SASEGT. This CDR3 comprises 14 residues. The DNA for the CDR3 is TGTGCCAGCAGTGAAACAGGATGGGGAGAGACCCAGTACTTC. Translation: CASSETGWGETQYF.

As concerns this clonotype: The junction shows a germline mismatch at one end, possibly a read error. The gene calls are TRBV12-3 or TRBV12-4 and TRBJ1-4; D might be TRBD1 (6 bases). The CDR3 has 15 residues. The CDR3 sequence is CASSFVTGRWEKLFF. Written as DNA, the CDR3 is TGTGCCAGCAGTTTTGTTACAGGGAGGTGGGAAAAACTGTTCTTT.

This clonotype was counted only a few times. The V and J genes are TRBV4-1 and TRBJ2-3; 10 nucleotides agree with TRBD2. Germline CDR1 is MGHRA and CDR2 is YSYEKL. The ends lost 4 bases at V and 6 bases at J; junction bases unmatched: 7. CDR3 length: 15 residues. This chain's CDR3 is CASSLTSGDLDTQYF. DNA for the CDR3: TGCGCCAGCAGCCTTACTAGCGGGGATCTGGATACGCAGTATTTT.

This clonotype was seen ten or more times. The chain recombines TRBV5-1 with TRBJ2-7, with D unclear. Trimming removed 2 bases at V and 7 bases at J, with 16 bases between. Germline assignment: CDR1 SGHRS and CDR2 YFSETQ. The CDR3 is 14 residues long. The DNA of the CDR3 is TGCGCCAGCAGCTTTCGACCGGGCCCCCTGGAGCAGTACTTC. Its translation is CASSFRPGPLEQYF.

This clonotype was seen repeatedly, ten times or more. The rearrangement links TRBV12-3 or TRBV12-4 to TRBJ1-2; D gene uncertain. Trimming removed 5 bases at V and 6 bases at J, with 7 bases between. This CDR3 has 11 amino acids. The CDR3 DNA is TGTGCCAGCAGTCGCATGAATGGCTACACCTTC. Protein: CASSRMNGYTF.

V is TRBV7-7 and J is TRBJ2-1; the match to TRBD2 covers 9 bases. V trimming: 5 bases; J trimming: 2 bases; junction bases outside the gene matches: 4. The CDR3 contains 15 residues. CDR1 is SSHAT and CDR2 is FNYEAQ in the germline V gene (reference sequence). For the CDR3, the DNA is TGTGCCAGCAGCGATAGCGGGGGCCCCTACAATGAGCAGTTCTTC. It yields the protein CASSDSGGPYNEQFF.

At least ten counts were recorded for this clonotype. This sequence joins TRBV20-1 and TRBJ2-1; no firm D call. The CDR3 loop spans 12 amino acids. V was clipped by 1 base and J by 8 bases, with 9 bases between them. The germline V gene has CDR1 DFQATT and CDR2 SNEGSKA (reference sequence). The CDR3 is CSARVYKDEQFF. The CDR3 DNA reads as TGCAGTGCTAGAGTCTATAAGGATGAGCAGTTCTTC.

There are many counts of this clonotype. The chain links TRBV5-5 to TRBJ1-4; 9 bases fit TRBD1. The V gene's germline CDR1 is SGHKS and CDR2 YYEKEE (reference sequence). J was trimmed by 5 bases and V by 1 base; bases with no gene match: 0. The CDR3 extends over 14 amino acids. CDR3 loop: CASSLTGGNEKLFF. CDR3 sequence (DNA): TGTGCCAGCAGCTTGACAGGGGGCAATGAAAAACTGTTTTTT. The full variable domain, with the rest looked up from reference TRBV5-5 and TRBJ1-4, is DAGVTQSPTHLIKTRGQQVTLRCSPISGHKSVSWYQQVLGQGPQFIFQYYEKEERGRGNFPDRFSARQFPNYSSELNVNALLLGDSALYLCASSLTGGNEKLFFGSGTQLSVL.

The J gene is TRBJ1-1, the V gene TRBV4-2; D remains ambiguous. CDR3 length: 14 residues. V shed 2 bases and J shed 4 bases, with 11 bases lying between them. CDR1 is LGHNA and CDR2 is YNFKEQ in the germline V gene. This chain's CDR3 is CASSQRARATEAFF. CDR3 sequence (DNA): TGTGCCAGCAGCCAAAGGGCGAGGGCCACTGAAGCTTTCTTT.

This clonotype showed up many times. The V gene is TRBV2, the J gene TRBJ1-6; 9 bases fit TRBD1. J was trimmed by 10 bases and V by 5 bases; bases with no gene match: 6. The germline CDR1 and CDR2 sequences are SNHLY and FYNNEI. CDR3 length equals 14 residues. CDR3 loop: CASSPRTGESPLHF. The CDR3 DNA follows: TGTGCCAGCAGTCCCCGGACAGGGGAGTCACCCCTCCACTTT.

This clonotype was counted ten times or more. The chain recombines TRBV2 with TRBJ2-2; D is ambiguous. Germline CDR1 reads SNHLY; CDR2 reads FYNNEI. Trimming stripped 7 bases from V and 7 bases from J, with 7 bases between. The CDR3 runs to 11 residues. The DNA of the CDR3 is TGTGCCAGCACCTTTGTCGGGGAGCTGTTTTTT. The encoded protein is CASTFVGELFF.

This clonotype came up many times. V usage is TRBV5-1 and J usage is TRBJ2-7; the D gene could be TRBD1 or TRBD2 (5 bases each). V was pared by 0 bases and J by 5 bases, with 15 bases between. Germline CDR1 and CDR2: SGHRS and YFSETQ. CDR3 length equals 15 residues. As DNA, the CDR3 is TGCGCCAGCAGCTTGGCCCCAGGGACCAGCAACGAGCAGTACTTC. It encodes CASSLAPGTSNEQYF.

This clonotype was recorded many times. The chain combines TRBV24-1 with TRBJ2-1, with TRBD2 identical over 10 bases. The CDR3 sequence is 14 residues long. J gave up 4 bases and V 4 bases, and 0 bases lay outside the gene matches. Germline V gene data show CDR1 as KGHDR and CDR2 as SFDVKD. DNA for the CDR3: TGTGCCACCAGTGAAGCGGGGGGGTACAATGAGCAGTTCTTC. Residues: CATSEAGGYNEQFF.

This clonotype was counted many times. CDR3: CAISESELRQGAFEQYF. The CDR3 DNA follows: TGTGCCATCAGTGAGTCGGAATTAAGGCAGGGGGCTTTCGAGCAGTACTTC. The V call is TRBV10-3, the J call TRBJ2-7; 8 bases are shared with TRBD1. V was clipped by 0 bases and J by 6 bases; unmatched bases: 13. The CDR3 sequence is 17 residues long. CDR1 is ENHRY and CDR2 is SYGVKD in the germline V gene.

This clonotype showed up just a few times. The chain recombines TRBV11-3 with TRBJ2-5, with 14 bases identical to TRBD2. The CDR3 length is 16 residues. Germline CDR1 is SGHNT and CDR2 is YENEEA. V shed 5 bases, J shed 4 bases, and the junction held 6 bases outside the gene matches. The CDR3: CASSQTGLAGGETQYF. Here the CDR3 DNA reads TGTGCCAGCAGCCAAACCGGACTAGCGGGGGGAGAGACCCAGTACTTC.

At least ten counts were recorded for this clonotype. The chain is built from TRBV10-2 and TRBJ2-2; 12 positions agree with TRBD2. The germline gives CDR1 WSHSY, CDR2 SAAADI. V shed 4 bases and J 3 bases; nucleotides not matched to a gene: 0. There are 15 residues in the CDR3. Written as DNA, the CDR3 is TGCGCCAGCAGTGGACTAGCGGGGGACACCGGGGAGCTGTTTTTT. Encoded protein: CASSGLAGDTGELFF.

To note about this clonotype: Since a much larger clone is just one base distant, this may be a read error. The V and J genes are TRBV28 and TRBJ2-1, with a possible D match to TRBD1 (5 bases). The DNA end lines up better with TRBJ2-5; the J call may be wrong. CDR3 length equals 14 residues. The germline V gene encodes CDR1 MDHEN and CDR2 SYDVKM. This CDR3 is CASSPSGIGETQYF. As DNA, the CDR3 is TGTGCCAGCAGTCCCTCAGGGATCGGGGAGACCCAGTACTTC.

This clonotype was seen only a few times. Here the CDR3 omits its conserved ending phenylalanine or tryptophan, so a read error is the likely source. The V and J genes are TRBV24-1 and TRBJ2-5, with D unresolved. Germline V gene lookup returns CDR1 KGHDR and CDR2 SFDVKD. The V and J ends lost 1 base and 5 bases respectively, with 4 bases between them. This CDR3 is built from 12 residues. The CDR3 reads CATSDFGETQYS. DNA for the CDR3: TGTGCCACCAGTGATTTTGGGGAGACCCAGTACTCC.

This clonotype showed up just a few times. A much larger clone lies one base from this, so it may be a read error. The chain links TRBV20-1 to TRBJ1-4, with D possibly TRBD1 on 5 matching bases. V shed 6 bases and J shed 10 bases, with 15 bases lying between them. The CDR3 consists of 12 residues. Germline V lookup: CDR1 DFQATT, CDR2 SNEGSKA (reference sequence). CDR3 residues: CSAQPGGGKLFF. For the CDR3, the DNA is TGCAGTGCCCAACCGGGGGGGGGAAAACTGTTTTTT.

There are many counts of this clonotype. The chain is built from TRBV30 and TRBJ2-5; 7 positions agree with TRBD1. Germline CDR1 GTSNPN, CDR2 SVGIG (reference sequence). The CDR3 covers 14 residues. J lost 4 bases, V lost 4 bases, and 9 bases had no gene match. The CDR3 is CAWTTITGVETQYF. CDR3 nucleotide sequence: TGTGCCTGGACTACTATAACAGGGGTAGAGACCCAGTACTTC.

Of note for this clonotype: A junction end diverges from the germline sequence, so it may reflect a read error. V and J are TRBV2 and TRBJ2-5; 7 positions match TRBD1. Germline V gives CDR1 SNHLY, CDR2 FYNNEI. The CDR3 has 13 amino acids. DNA of the CDR3: TGTGCCAGCAGCGGACAGGACAAAGAGACCCAGTGCTTC. Translating gives CASSGQDKETQCF.

This rearrangement joins TRBV20-1 to TRBJ2-5; TRBD2 is a possible D gene (6 bases). The CDR3 is made up of 13 amino acids. Germline lookup yields CDR1 DFQATT and CDR2 SNEGSKA (reference sequence). V was trimmed by 5 bases and J by 1 base, leaving 11 bases between them. The CDR3 spells CSAPPGVQETQYF. CDR3 DNA sequence: TGCAGTGCTCCCCCGGGGGTCCAAGAGACCCAGTACTTC.

There are many counts of this clonotype. The V call is TRBV11-3, the J call TRBJ2-1; D call uncertain. The CDR3 length is 16 residues. Trimming cost V 1 base and J 5 bases, with 15 bases left between them. Germline V gene lookup returns CDR1 SGHNT and CDR2 YENEEA. This CDR3 reads CASSLAAWVGDNEQFF. In nucleotides, the CDR3 is TGTGCCAGCAGCTTAGCGGCGTGGGTTGGGGACAATGAGCAGTTCTTC.

The chain employs TRBV7-3 and TRBJ2-1, with unresolved D. V lost 0 bases, J lost 6 bases, and 9 bases lay in between. Germline V gives CDR1 SGHTA, CDR2 FQGTGA. There are 14 residues in the CDR3. The CDR3 loop reads CASSLTVALNEQFF. DNA of the CDR3: TGTGCCAGCAGCTTAACGGTAGCTCTCAATGAGCAGTTCTTC.

The table lists this clonotype with many counts. V gene TRBV28 combines with J gene TRBJ2-5; 10 nucleotides align to TRBD2. The trim removed 5 bases at V and 3 bases at J, leaving 21 bases unmatched. From germline, CDR1 is MDHEN and CDR2 SYDVKM. This CDR3 comprises 20 residues. The CDR3 DNA reads TGTGCCAGCAGTCTCAGGGGACTAGCGACCCGAATTGTTCAAAAAGAGACCCAGTACTTC. Translation: CASSLRGLATRIVQKETQYF.

This clonotype was counted ten times or more. This sequence joins TRBV2 and TRBJ1-5; 9 bases map to TRBD1. Per the germline V gene, CDR1 is SNHLY and CDR2 is FYNNEI. V lost 4 bases and J lost 0; bases outside the gene matches: 7. There are 17 residues in the CDR3. The CDR3 nucleotides are TGTGCCAGCAGTGTAGGCGGGGGACAGGGTAGCAATCAGCCCCAGCATTTT. Protein: CASSVGGGQGSNQPQHF.

This clonotype occurred many times. The J gene is TRBJ2-2, the V gene TRBV10-3; the match to TRBD1 covers 8 bases. The CDR3 has 17 residues. J lost 5 bases, V lost 3 bases, and 11 bases had no gene match. Looked up from germline, CDR1 is ENHRY and CDR2 is SYGVKD. The CDR3 loop reads CAISEGRGDRNTGELFF. CDR3 sequence (DNA): TGTGCCATCAGTGAAGGTCGAGGGGACAGGAATACCGGGGAGCTGTTTTTT.

On this clonotype: Given a much more abundant clone one base away, this may be a read error. Since no conserved phenylalanine or tryptophan closes the CDR3, a read error is the likely cause. The rearrangement uses TRBV5-1 and TRBJ2-3; perhaps TRBD2 as D (7 bases). Germline-derived CDR1 and CDR2 are SGHRS and YFSETQ. The V and J ends lost 0 bases and 1 base respectively, with 18 bases between them. The length of the CDR3 is 18 residues. The CDR3 reads CASSLVSVWGGRTDTQYI. The CDR3 DNA is TGCGCCAGCAGCTTGGTCTCTGTGTGGGGGGGCCGCACAGATACGCAGTATATT.